This TCR beta chain was obtained from a study of cytomegalovirus exposure and HLA in healthy donors. At collection, donors were nominally healthy, but unrecorded immune exposures were probable. Use of 60 Vbeta and 13 Jbeta primers characterized the PCR. Sequenced by immunoSEQ multiplex PCR; TCRdb stores in-frame clones only, minus some. This table lists approximately 60,000 clones. V was pared by 4 bases and J by 3 bases, with 16 bases between. Germline loops: CDR1 SGHKS, CDR2 YYEKEE (reference sequence). The CDR3 covers 15 residues. The TCR originated in a man aged 30-40 years in good health and CMV-seropositive. This chain links TRBV5-5 with TRBJ1-1, with TRBD1 as a possible D gene (5 bases). The sample taken for sequencing was PBMCs. In DNA, the CDR3 is TGTGCCAGCAGCCCGCTGGGGGGAATGTACACTGAAGCTTTCTTT. It translates to CASSPLGGMYTEAFF.